This TCR beta chain originates from a study of T cell responses to AZD1222 COVID-19 vaccine. Produced via immunoSEQ multiplex PCR; TCRdb's table is partial and in-frame only. The sample yields 160,000 or so clones, approximately 91% seen once. In germline, CDR1 is MRHNA, CDR2 SNTAGT. This CDR3 has 14 residues. Trimming at V came to 5 bases and at J to 2 bases, leaving 2 bases not matched to a gene. The sequence derives from an adult who had recovered from COVID-19. The input for sequencing was peripheral blood, taken after recovery from COVID-19. The chain has TRBV6-4 and TRBJ2-3, with TRBD2 matching 9 bases. The CDR3 DNA is TGTGCCAGCAGTTCGGGACTAGCCACAGATACGCAGTATTTT. Its translation: CASSSGLATDTQYF.